The rows below give T cell receptor beta chains drawn from one sample of a study of blood T cell repertoires in COVID-19. Some clones are missing from TCRdb's copy, which holds only in-frame ones; the method was immunoSEQ multiplex PCR. The sample yields some 260,000 clones, over 70% seen once. Sequencing was carried out using peripheral blood. The receptors stem from a woman older than 75 with acute or convalescent COVID-19. Both conserved end residues are part of each CDR3. The order of the fields is CDR3 length, J gene, clone size, V gene, D gene, CDR3 DNA, CDR3 protein. The D gene is left open where the match is weak. Part of the rows lack a size; the others show once, few, many or a class for expanded clones.

CDR3 length: 15
J gene: TRBJ2-5
clone size: -
V gene: TRBV29-1
D gene: TRBD2
CDR3 DNA: TGCAGCGTTGAAATTTTAGCGGGGGGCCGGGAGACCCAGTACTTC
CDR3 protein: CSVEILAGGRETQYF

CDR3 length: 15
J gene: TRBJ2-1
clone size: -
V gene: TRBV5-5
D gene: TRBD2
CDR3 DNA: TGTGCCAGCAGCCACCTATCTAGCGGGAGCACTGAGCAGTTCTTC
CDR3 protein: CASSHLSSGSTEQFF

CDR3 length: 15
J gene: TRBJ2-1
clone size: -
V gene: TRBV5-4
D gene: TRBD1
CDR3 DNA: TGTGCCAGCAGCCCCGGGACAGGGGCGTACAATGAGCAGTTCTTC
CDR3 protein: CASSPGTGAYNEQFF

CDR3 length: 15
J gene: TRBJ1-3
clone size: -
V gene: TRBV3-1/TRBV3-2
D gene: TRBD1
CDR3 DNA: TGTGCCAGCAGCCCCCAGGGACAGGCTGGAAACACCATATATTTT
CDR3 protein: CASSPQGQAGNTIYF

CDR3 length: 20
J gene: TRBJ2-5
clone size: -
V gene: TRBV7-2
D gene: TRBD2
CDR3 DNA: TGTGCCAGCAGCTTAGCTTCCGGCCTAGGGTATGGACTAGCGAAAGAGACCCAGTACTTC
CDR3 protein: CASSLASGLGYGLAKETQYF

CDR3 length: 14
J gene: TRBJ2-1
clone size: -
V gene: TRBV11-2
D gene: -
CDR3 DNA: TGTGCCAGCAGCTCCTTACACCGCTACAATGAGCAGTTCTTC
CDR3 protein: CASSSLHRYNEQFF

CDR3 length: 16
J gene: TRBJ1-5
clone size: -
V gene: TRBV2
D gene: -
CDR3 DNA: TGTGCCAGCAGTCGGAATCGGGGATATAGCAATCAGCCCCAGCATTTT
CDR3 protein: CASSRNRGYSNQPQHF

CDR3 length: 15
J gene: TRBJ1-2
clone size: -
V gene: TRBV9
D gene: TRBD1
CDR3 DNA: TGTGCCAGCAGCGCCGGGACAGGGTTGGTCTATGGCTACACCTTC
CDR3 protein: CASSAGTGLVYGYTF

CDR3 length: 18
J gene: TRBJ2-1
clone size: -
V gene: TRBV11-2
D gene: TRBD2
CDR3 DNA: TGTGCCAGCAGCTTAGGTAGGCGGGGACTAGCGGGAGTCGATGAGCAGTTCTTC
CDR3 protein: CASSLGRRGLAGVDEQFF

CDR3 length: 16
J gene: TRBJ1-1
clone size: -
V gene: TRBV7-2
D gene: TRBD1
CDR3 DNA: TGTGCCAGCAGCTTAAGGCAGGGGGCGAGGAACACTGAAGCTTTCTTT
CDR3 protein: CASSLRQGARNTEAFF

CDR3 length: 17
J gene: TRBJ2-2
clone size: -
V gene: TRBV7-9
D gene: -
CDR3 DNA: TGTGCCAGCAGAGGGGGCGGGACGGCCGGCGGCACCGGGGAGCTGTTTTTT
CDR3 protein: CASRGGGTAGGTGELFF

CDR3 length: 13
J gene: TRBJ1-4
clone size: -
V gene: TRBV6-5
D gene: TRBD1
CDR3 DNA: TGTGCCAGCAGTCCGGACAGGGGAGGAAAACTGTTTTTT
CDR3 protein: CASSPDRGGKLFF

CDR3 length: 16
J gene: TRBJ1-1
clone size: -
V gene: TRBV9
D gene: -
CDR3 DNA: TGTGCCAGCAGCCCCATTATGGGGGGGCCGAACACTGAAGCTTTCTTT
CDR3 protein: CASSPIMGGPNTEAFF

CDR3 length: 15
J gene: TRBJ1-5
clone size: -
V gene: TRBV12-5
D gene: TRBD1
CDR3 DNA: TGTGCTAGTGGTCACGGACAGGGGGCATTTCAGCCCCAGCATTTT
CDR3 protein: CASGHGQGAFQPQHF

CDR3 length: 11
J gene: TRBJ1-1
clone size: -
V gene: TRBV6-5
D gene: -
CDR3 DNA: TGTGCCAGCAGGCCAGCGACTGAAGCTTTCTTT
CDR3 protein: CASRPATEAFF

CDR3 length: 14
J gene: TRBJ2-6
clone size: many
V gene: TRBV5-1
D gene: -
CDR3 DNA: TGCGCCAGCACAGGGTCCTCTGGGGCCAACGTCCTGACTTTC
CDR3 protein: CASTGSSGANVLTF

CDR3 length: 21
J gene: TRBJ2-5
clone size: -
V gene: TRBV7-6
D gene: TRBD2
CDR3 DNA: TGTGCCAGCAGCTTAATCCCCCATAGCGGGAGGGCTTACACCGTGGAAGAGACCCAGTACTTC
CDR3 protein: CASSLIPHSGRAYTVEETQYF

CDR3 length: 13
J gene: TRBJ2-2
clone size: few
V gene: TRBV12-3/TRBV12-4
D gene: -
CDR3 DNA: TGTGCCAGCAGTTCTGGACAGCCAGGGGAGCTGTTTTTT
CDR3 protein: CASSSGQPGELFF

CDR3 length: 15
J gene: TRBJ2-1
clone size: -
V gene: TRBV10-3
D gene: -
CDR3 DNA: TGTGCCATCAGTGAGTCACCCTTGAACGGGAATGAGCAGTTCTTC
CDR3 protein: CAISESPLNGNEQFF

CDR3 length: 14
J gene: TRBJ1-2
clone size: -
V gene: TRBV29-1
D gene: -
CDR3 DNA: TGCAGCGTGGGGGGAGCGGGGGCCCACTATGGCTACACCTTC
CDR3 protein: CSVGGAGAHYGYTF

CDR3 length: 17
J gene: TRBJ2-7
clone size: -
V gene: TRBV19
D gene: TRBD2
CDR3 DNA: TGTGCCAGTAGTATAGACGGACTAGCGGGAGATCCGGACGAGCAGTACTTC
CDR3 protein: CASSIDGLAGDPDEQYF

CDR3 length: 15
J gene: TRBJ1-6
clone size: few
V gene: TRBV4-1
D gene: -
CDR3 DNA: TGCGCCAGCAGCCAAGACGGGACTATTTATTCACCCCTCCACTTT
CDR3 protein: CASSQDGTIYSPLHF

CDR3 length: 16
J gene: TRBJ2-3
clone size: -
V gene: TRBV7-2
D gene: -
CDR3 DNA: TGTGCCAGCAGCTACTATACTAGGGGGGGATCAGATACGCAGTATTTT
CDR3 protein: CASSYYTRGGSDTQYF

CDR3 length: 17
J gene: TRBJ2-5
clone size: -
V gene: TRBV6-2/TRBV6-3
D gene: TRBD2
CDR3 DNA: TGTGCCAGCAGCCTGCGGACTAGCGGGAGTGGTGGAGAGACCCAGTACTTC
CDR3 protein: CASSLRTSGSGGETQYF

CDR3 length: 14
J gene: TRBJ2-7
clone size: few
V gene: TRBV6-6
D gene: TRBD1
CDR3 DNA: TGTGCCAGCAGTTACTCGACAGGGGCTTACGAGCAGTACTTC
CDR3 protein: CASSYSTGAYEQYF

CDR3 length: 16
J gene: TRBJ2-1
clone size: -
V gene: TRBV5-1
D gene: -
CDR3 DNA: TGCGCCAGCAGCTTGGAGAAGGGGCTGGGTTACAATGAGCAGTTCTTC
CDR3 protein: CASSLEKGLGYNEQFF

CDR3 length: 18
J gene: TRBJ2-7
clone size: -
V gene: TRBV12-2
D gene: -
CDR3 DNA: TGTGCAAGTCGCTTAGAACGGGGTGGGAGGGCCAATCAGTACGAGCAGTACTTC
CDR3 protein: CASRLERGGRANQYEQYF

CDR3 length: 16
J gene: TRBJ2-4
clone size: -
V gene: TRBV3-1/TRBV3-2
D gene: -
CDR3 DNA: TGTGCCAGCAGCCCCGGGACTCTCCTAGCCAAAAACATTCAGTACTTC
CDR3 protein: CASSPGTLLAKNIQYF

CDR3 length: 16
J gene: TRBJ2-3
clone size: -
V gene: TRBV7-2
D gene: TRBD2
CDR3 DNA: TGTGCCAGCAGCTCGACTAGCGGCCACGGGGGAGATACGCAGTATTTT
CDR3 protein: CASSSTSGHGGDTQYF

CDR3 length: 13
J gene: TRBJ1-2
clone size: -
V gene: TRBV29-1
D gene: TRBD1
CDR3 DNA: TGCAGCGTGGGACAGGGAAATCTAGGTGGCTACACCTTC
CDR3 protein: CSVGQGNLGGYTF

CDR3 length: 15
J gene: TRBJ1-1
clone size: -
V gene: TRBV5-1
D gene: TRBD1
CDR3 DNA: TGCGCCAGCAGCTCGACGACAGGGGTGGGGACTGAAGCTTTCTTT
CDR3 protein: CASSSTTGVGTEAFF

CDR3 length: 17
J gene: TRBJ2-1
clone size: -
V gene: TRBV14
D gene: TRBD2
CDR3 DNA: TGTGCCAGCAGCCAAGCCCCCGGGACTATATCAAACAATGAGCAGTTCTTC
CDR3 protein: CASSQAPGTISNNEQFF

CDR3 length: 19
J gene: TRBJ2-7
clone size: -
V gene: TRBV21-1
D gene: -
CDR3 DNA: TGTGCCAGCAGCAAAGCGCTTAGGGACAGAATTTCGAGCTCCTACGAGCAGTACTTC
CDR3 protein: CASSKALRDRISSSYEQYF

CDR3 length: 10
J gene: TRBJ2-1
clone size: -
V gene: TRBV6-6
D gene: -
CDR3 DNA: TGTGCCAGCAGGGAGGATGAGCAGTTCTTC
CDR3 protein: CASREDEQFF

CDR3 length: 13
J gene: TRBJ1-2
clone size: -
V gene: TRBV7-9
D gene: -
CDR3 DNA: TGTGCCAGCACCGCGGCCGGCAGCTATGGCTACACCTTC
CDR3 protein: CASTAAGSYGYTF

CDR3 length: 16
J gene: TRBJ1-3
clone size: -
V gene: TRBV6-1
D gene: -
CDR3 DNA: TGTGCCAGCAGTGAAACAGGGATTCGGATCGGCAACACCATATATTTT
CDR3 protein: CASSETGIRIGNTIYF

CDR3 length: 13
J gene: TRBJ2-1
clone size: -
V gene: TRBV7-2
D gene: TRBD2
CDR3 DNA: TGTGCCAGCACCGGGGGGGCCAGGGATGAGCAGTTCTTC
CDR3 protein: CASTGGARDEQFF

CDR3 length: 14
J gene: TRBJ2-7
clone size: -
V gene: TRBV5-1
D gene: TRBD2
CDR3 DNA: TGCGCCAGCTCGGGAGGGACAACTTACTACGAGCAGTACTTC
CDR3 protein: CASSGGTTYYEQYF

CDR3 length: 14
J gene: TRBJ1-1
clone size: large
V gene: TRBV27
D gene: -
CDR3 DNA: TGTGCCAGCAGTTTAGTTGGCGGGGACACTGAAGCTTTCTTT
CDR3 protein: CASSLVGGDTEAFF

CDR3 length: 15
J gene: TRBJ2-7
clone size: -
V gene: TRBV6-6
D gene: -
CDR3 DNA: TGTGCCAGCAGTTACTCGACAGGTCCAACCTACGAGCAGTACTTC
CDR3 protein: CASSYSTGPTYEQYF

CDR3 length: 15
J gene: TRBJ2-3
clone size: -
V gene: TRBV7-2
D gene: TRBD2
CDR3 DNA: TGTGCCAGCACCCCCGGGGGGGGTAGCACAGATACGCAGTATTTT
CDR3 protein: CASTPGGGSTDTQYF

CDR3 length: 15
J gene: TRBJ1-1
clone size: -
V gene: TRBV5-1
D gene: TRBD1
CDR3 DNA: TGCGCCAGCAGCCCGGACAGGGGAGGGTACACTGAAGCTTTCTTT
CDR3 protein: CASSPDRGGYTEAFF

CDR3 length: 15
J gene: TRBJ2-1
clone size: -
V gene: TRBV7-9
D gene: TRBD2
CDR3 DNA: TGTGCCAGCAGCTTTACTAGCGGGAGGGCCGATGAGCAGTTCTTC
CDR3 protein: CASSFTSGRADEQFF

CDR3 length: 14
J gene: TRBJ2-7
clone size: -
V gene: TRBV7-9
D gene: -
CDR3 DNA: TGTGCCAGCAGCTTGGAAGGGGGGGCCTACGAGCAGTACTTC
CDR3 protein: CASSLEGGAYEQYF

CDR3 length: 15
J gene: TRBJ2-7
clone size: -
V gene: TRBV6-1
D gene: TRBD1
CDR3 DNA: TGTGCCAGCAGTGAATATTGGACAGGGCCCTACGAGCAGTACTTC
CDR3 protein: CASSEYWTGPYEQYF

CDR3 length: 16
J gene: TRBJ2-2
clone size: -
V gene: TRBV7-2
D gene: -
CDR3 DNA: TGTGCCAGCAGCGAAGGCGGTTACCTCAAAGCCGGGGAGCTGTTTTTT
CDR3 protein: CASSEGGYLKAGELFF

CDR3 length: 15
J gene: TRBJ2-7
clone size: -
V gene: TRBV6-1
D gene: -
CDR3 DNA: TGTGCCAGCAGTGAAGGTGCACAGCCCCGGTACGAGCAGTACTTC
CDR3 protein: CASSEGAQPRYEQYF

CDR3 length: 15
J gene: TRBJ2-5
clone size: -
V gene: TRBV19
D gene: TRBD2
CDR3 DNA: TGTGCCAGTACGGCTAGCGGAGGTGAAACAGAGACCCAGTACTTC
CDR3 protein: CASTASGGETETQYF

CDR3 length: 14
J gene: TRBJ2-2
clone size: -
V gene: TRBV3-1/TRBV3-2
D gene: -
CDR3 DNA: TGTGCCAGCAGCCAAGGAGGGTACGCCGGGGAGCTGTTTTTT
CDR3 protein: CASSQGGYAGELFF

CDR3 length: 14
J gene: TRBJ2-7
clone size: -
V gene: TRBV7-3
D gene: -
CDR3 DNA: TGTGCCAGCAGCTTAGGAGGCAACTCCTACGAGCAGTACTTC
CDR3 protein: CASSLGGNSYEQYF

CDR3 length: 17
J gene: TRBJ2-5
clone size: few
V gene: TRBV5-1
D gene: TRBD2
CDR3 DNA: TGCGCCAGCAGCGAAACAACTAGCGGGAGCTTCGGTGAGACCCAGTACTTC
CDR3 protein: CASSETTSGSFGETQYF

CDR3 length: 16
J gene: TRBJ2-7
clone size: once
V gene: TRBV19
D gene: TRBD1
CDR3 DNA: TGTGCCAGTAGTAGGGGACGACAGGGCGTCCCCTACGAGCAGTACTTC
CDR3 protein: CASSRGRQGVPYEQYF

CDR3 length: 10
J gene: TRBJ2-7
clone size: -
V gene: TRBV6-5
D gene: -
CDR3 DNA: TGTGCCAGCAGCCACTACGAGCAGTACTTC
CDR3 protein: CASSHYEQYF

CDR3 length: 15
J gene: TRBJ2-3
clone size: -
V gene: TRBV24-1
D gene: TRBD2
CDR3 DNA: TGTGCCACCAGTGTGGGCGGGAGCAGCACAGATACGCAGTATTTT
CDR3 protein: CATSVGGSSTDTQYF

CDR3 length: 12
J gene: TRBJ1-1
clone size: -
V gene: TRBV10-3
D gene: -
CDR3 DNA: TGTGCCATCAGTGAGTCTCAGGCTGAAGCTTTCTTT
CDR3 protein: CAISESQAEAFF